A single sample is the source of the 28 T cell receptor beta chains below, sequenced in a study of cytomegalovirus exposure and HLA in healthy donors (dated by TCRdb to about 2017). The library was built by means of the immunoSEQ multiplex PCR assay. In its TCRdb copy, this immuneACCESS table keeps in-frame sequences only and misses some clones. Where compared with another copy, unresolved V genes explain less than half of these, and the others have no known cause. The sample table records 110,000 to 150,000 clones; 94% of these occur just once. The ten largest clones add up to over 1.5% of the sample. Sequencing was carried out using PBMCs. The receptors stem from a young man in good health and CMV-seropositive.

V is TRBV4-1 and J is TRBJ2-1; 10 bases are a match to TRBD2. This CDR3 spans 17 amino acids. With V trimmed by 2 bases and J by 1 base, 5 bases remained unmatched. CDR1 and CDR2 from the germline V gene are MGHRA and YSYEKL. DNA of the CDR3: TGCGCCAGCAGCCAAAGGATAGCGGGAGGTTCCTACAATGAGCAGTTCTTC. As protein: CASSQRIAGGSYNEQFF.

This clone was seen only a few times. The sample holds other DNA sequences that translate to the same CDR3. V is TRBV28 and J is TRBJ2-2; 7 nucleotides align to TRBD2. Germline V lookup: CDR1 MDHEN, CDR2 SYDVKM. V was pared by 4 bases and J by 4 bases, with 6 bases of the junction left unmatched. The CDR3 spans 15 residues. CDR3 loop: CASSSRTRSTGELFF. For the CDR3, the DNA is TGTGCCAGCAGTTCCCGGACTAGAAGCACCGGGGAGCTGTTTTTT.

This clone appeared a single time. The CDR3: CAISESPLGGLNGYTF. The DNA of the CDR3 is TGTGCCATCAGTGAGTCGCCCCTGGGAGGGTTAAATGGCTACACCTTC. J is TRBJ1-2 and V is TRBV10-3; D not resolved. V lost 0 bases and J lost 6, with 17 bases in between. This CDR3 has 16 residues. CDR1 and CDR2 (germline): ENHRY, SYGVKD.

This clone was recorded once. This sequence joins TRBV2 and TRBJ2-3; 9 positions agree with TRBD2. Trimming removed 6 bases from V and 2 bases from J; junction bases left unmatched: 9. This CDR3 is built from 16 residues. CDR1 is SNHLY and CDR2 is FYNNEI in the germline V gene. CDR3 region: CASRAGTSPYTDTQYF. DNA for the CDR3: TGTGCCAGCAGGGCTGGGACTAGCCCCTACACAGATACGCAGTATTTT.

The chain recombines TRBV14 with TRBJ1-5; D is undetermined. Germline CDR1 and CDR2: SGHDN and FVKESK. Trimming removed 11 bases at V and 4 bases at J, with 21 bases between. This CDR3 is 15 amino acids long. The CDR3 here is CARTTYGGANQPQHF. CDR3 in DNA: TGTGCCCGAACAACATACGGCGGCGCAAATCAGCCCCAGCATTTT. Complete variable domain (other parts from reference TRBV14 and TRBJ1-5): EAGVTQFPSHSVIEKGQTVTLRCDPISGHDNLYWYRRVMGKEIKFLLHFVKESKQDESGMPNNRFLAERTGGTYSTLKVQPAELEDSGVYFCARTTYGGANQPQHFGDGTRLSIL.

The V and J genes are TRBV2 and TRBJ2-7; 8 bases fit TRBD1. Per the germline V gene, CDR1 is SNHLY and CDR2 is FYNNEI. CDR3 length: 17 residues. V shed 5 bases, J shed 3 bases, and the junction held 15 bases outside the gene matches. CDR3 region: CASSPGGEHPIYYEQYF. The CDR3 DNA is TGTGCCAGCAGTCCAGGGGGCGAACATCCTATATACTACGAGCAGTACTTC.

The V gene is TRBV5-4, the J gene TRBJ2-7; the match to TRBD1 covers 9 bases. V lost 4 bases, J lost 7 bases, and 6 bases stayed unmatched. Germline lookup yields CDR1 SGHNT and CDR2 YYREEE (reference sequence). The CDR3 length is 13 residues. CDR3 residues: CASSRDRVGEQYF. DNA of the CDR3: TGTGCCAGCAGCCGGGACAGGGTGGGGGAGCAGTACTTC.

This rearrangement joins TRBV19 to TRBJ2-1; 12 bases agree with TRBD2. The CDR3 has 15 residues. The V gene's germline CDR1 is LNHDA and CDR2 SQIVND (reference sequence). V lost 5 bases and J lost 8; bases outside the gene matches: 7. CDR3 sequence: CASSDTGLAGDEQFF. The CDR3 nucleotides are TGTGCCAGTAGTGATACGGGACTAGCGGGCGATGAGCAGTTCTTC.

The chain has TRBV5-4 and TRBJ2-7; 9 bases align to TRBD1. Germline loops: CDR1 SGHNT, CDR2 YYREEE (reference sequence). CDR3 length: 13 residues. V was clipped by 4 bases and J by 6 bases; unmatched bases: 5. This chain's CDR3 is CASSRTGAGEQYF. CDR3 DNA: TGTGCCAGCAGCCGGACAGGGGCTGGCGAGCAGTACTTC. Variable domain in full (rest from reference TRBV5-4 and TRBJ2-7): ETGVTQSPTHLIKTRGQQVTLRCSSQSGHNTVSWYQQALGQGPQFIFQYYREEENGRGNFPPRFSGLQFPNYSSELNVNALELDDSALYLCASSRTGAGEQYFGPGTRLTVT.

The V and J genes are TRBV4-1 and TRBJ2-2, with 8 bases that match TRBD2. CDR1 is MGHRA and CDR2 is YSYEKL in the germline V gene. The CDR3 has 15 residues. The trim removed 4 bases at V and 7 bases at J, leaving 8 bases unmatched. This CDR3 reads CASSPRAGAGGELFF. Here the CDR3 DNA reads TGCGCCAGCAGCCCTCGAGCGGGAGCGGGCGGGGAGCTGTTTTTT.

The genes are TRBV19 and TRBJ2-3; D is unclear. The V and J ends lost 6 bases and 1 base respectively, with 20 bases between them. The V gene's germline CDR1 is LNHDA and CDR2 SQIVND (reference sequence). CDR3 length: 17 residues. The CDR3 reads CASSPLGLTVGTDTQYF. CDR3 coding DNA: TGTGCCAGTAGCCCCCTAGGCCTAACTGTGGGCACAGATACGCAGTATTTT.

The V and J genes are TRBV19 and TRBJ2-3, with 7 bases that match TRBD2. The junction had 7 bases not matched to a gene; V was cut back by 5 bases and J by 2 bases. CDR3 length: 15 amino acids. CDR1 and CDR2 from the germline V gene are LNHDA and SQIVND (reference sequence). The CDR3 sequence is CASSQRTRFTDTQYF. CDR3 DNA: TGTGCCAGTAGTCAGCGGACTAGATTCACAGATACGCAGTATTTT.

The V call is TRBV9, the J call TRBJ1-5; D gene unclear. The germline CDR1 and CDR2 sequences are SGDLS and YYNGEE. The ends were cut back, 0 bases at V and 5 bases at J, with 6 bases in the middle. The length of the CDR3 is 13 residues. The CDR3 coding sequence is TGTGCCAGCAGCGTAGGACTAGATCAGCCCCAGCATTTT. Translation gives CASSVGLDQPQHF.

CDR3 in amino acids: CASSLRPRPEGTDTQYF. CDR3 DNA: TGTGCCAGCAGCTTACGTCCCCGACCTGAGGGCACAGATACGCAGTATTTT. This chain links TRBV7-7 with TRBJ2-3; D remains ambiguous. Trimming stripped 2 bases from V and 1 base from J, with 16 bases between. In germline, CDR1 is SSHAT, CDR2 FNYEAQ (reference sequence). The length of the CDR3 is 17 residues.

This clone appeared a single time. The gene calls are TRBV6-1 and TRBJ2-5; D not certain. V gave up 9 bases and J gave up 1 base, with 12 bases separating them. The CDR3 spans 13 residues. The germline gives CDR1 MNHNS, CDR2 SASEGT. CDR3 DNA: TGTGCCAGGAGCAGAGGAATCCAAGAGACCCAGTACTTC. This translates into CARSRGIQETQYF.

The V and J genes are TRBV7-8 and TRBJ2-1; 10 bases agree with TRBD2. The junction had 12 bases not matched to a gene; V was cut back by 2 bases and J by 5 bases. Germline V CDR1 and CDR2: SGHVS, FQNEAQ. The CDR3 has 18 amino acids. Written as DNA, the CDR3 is TGTGCCAGCAGCTTACTCCCGGCCGTAGCGGGAGGCGACAATGAGCAGTTCTTC. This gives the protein CASSLLPAVAGGDNEQFF.

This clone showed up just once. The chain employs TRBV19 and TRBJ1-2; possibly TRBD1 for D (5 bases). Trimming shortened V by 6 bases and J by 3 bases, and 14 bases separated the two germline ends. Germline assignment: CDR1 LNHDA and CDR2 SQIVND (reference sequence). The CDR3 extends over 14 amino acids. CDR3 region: CASRPDRTYYGYTF. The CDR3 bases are TGTGCCAGTAGGCCAGATCGGACATACTATGGCTACACCTTC.

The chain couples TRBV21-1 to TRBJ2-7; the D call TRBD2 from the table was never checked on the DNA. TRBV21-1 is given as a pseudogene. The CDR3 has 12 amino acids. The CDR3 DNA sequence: TGTGCCAGCAGCAAAGAAGAGCACGAGCAGTACTTC. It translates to CASSKEEHEQYF.

The CDR3 coding sequence is TGTGCCAGCAGTTTTACGCAGGGCAGGTTTATAGATACGCAGTATTTT. It yields the protein CASSFTQGRFIDTQYF. The rearrangement uses TRBV28 and TRBJ2-3; a possible D gene is TRBD1 (5 bases). The germline V gene has CDR1 MDHEN and CDR2 SYDVKM. The CDR3 spans 16 residues. V lost 3 bases and J 5 bases, leaving 18 bases between the germline ends.

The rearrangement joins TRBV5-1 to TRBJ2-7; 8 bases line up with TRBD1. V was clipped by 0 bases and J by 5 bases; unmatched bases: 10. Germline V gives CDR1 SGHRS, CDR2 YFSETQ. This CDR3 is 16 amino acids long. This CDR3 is CASSLAGGSFVDEQYF. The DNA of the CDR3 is TGCGCCAGCAGCTTGGCAGGGGGCTCCTTCGTCGACGAGCAGTACTTC.

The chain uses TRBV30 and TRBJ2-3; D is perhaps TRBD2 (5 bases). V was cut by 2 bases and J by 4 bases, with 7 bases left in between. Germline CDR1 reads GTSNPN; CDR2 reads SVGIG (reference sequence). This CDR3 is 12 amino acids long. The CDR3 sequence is CAWSLAPDTQYF. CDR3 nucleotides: TGTGCCTGGAGTCTAGCCCCAGATACGCAGTATTTT.

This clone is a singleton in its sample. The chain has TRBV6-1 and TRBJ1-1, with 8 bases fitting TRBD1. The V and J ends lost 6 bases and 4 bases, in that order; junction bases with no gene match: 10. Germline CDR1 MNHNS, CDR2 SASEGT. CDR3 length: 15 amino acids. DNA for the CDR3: TGTGCCAGCAGCCGGATCCTCGGACAGGGCACTGAAGCTTTCTTT. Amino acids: CASSRILGQGTEAFF.

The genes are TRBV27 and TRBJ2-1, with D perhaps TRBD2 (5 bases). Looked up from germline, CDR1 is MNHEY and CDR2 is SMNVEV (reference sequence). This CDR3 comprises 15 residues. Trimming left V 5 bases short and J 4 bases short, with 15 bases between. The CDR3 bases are TGTGCCAGCAGTAGTGTTTCCCGAGGGTACAATGAGCAGTTCTTC. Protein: CASSSVSRGYNEQFF.

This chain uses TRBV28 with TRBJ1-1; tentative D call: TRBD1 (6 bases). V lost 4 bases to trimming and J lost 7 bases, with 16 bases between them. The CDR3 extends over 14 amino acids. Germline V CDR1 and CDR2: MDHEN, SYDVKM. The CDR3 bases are TGTGCCAGCAGTTATCCAGGGGACCAAATTGAAGCTTTCTTT. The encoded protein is CASSYPGDQIEAFF.

The CDR3 DNA reads as TGTGCCAGCAGCTTAGTAGGGGTGCAAGGCACGTCTGAAGCTTTCTTT. The encoded protein is CASSLVGVQGTSEAFF. This chain uses TRBV7-8 with TRBJ1-1; weak D call: TRBD1 (5 bases). This CDR3 is 16 amino acids long. CDR1 is SGHVS, CDR2 FQNEAQ, per germline. The V gene lost 1 base and the J gene lost 6 bases, with 18 bases spanning the gap. The variable domain in full, completed from reference TRBV7-8 and TRBJ1-1, reads GAGVSQSPRYKVAKRGQDVALRCDPISGHVSLFWYQQALGQGPEFLTYFQNEAQLDKSGLPSDRFFAERPEGSVSTLKIQRTQQEDSAVYLCASSLVGVQGTSEAFFGQGTRLTVV.

CDR3 nucleotides: TGTGCCAGCAACGCGGGAGGCAATCAGCCCCAGCATTTT. It codes for CASNAGGNQPQHF. The V gene is TRBV2, the J gene TRBJ1-5; D remains ambiguous. The germline CDR1 and CDR2 sequences are SNHLY and FYNNEI. V lost 7 bases and J 2 bases, leaving 9 bases between the germline ends. The CDR3 consists of 13 residues.

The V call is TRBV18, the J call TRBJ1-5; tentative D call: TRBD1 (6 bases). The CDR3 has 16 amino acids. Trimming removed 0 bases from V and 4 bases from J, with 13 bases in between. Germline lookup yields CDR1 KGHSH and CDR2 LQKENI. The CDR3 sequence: CASSPPGGAGNQPQHF. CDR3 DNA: TGTGCCAGCTCACCACCTGGGGGGGCAGGGAATCAGCCCCAGCATTTT.

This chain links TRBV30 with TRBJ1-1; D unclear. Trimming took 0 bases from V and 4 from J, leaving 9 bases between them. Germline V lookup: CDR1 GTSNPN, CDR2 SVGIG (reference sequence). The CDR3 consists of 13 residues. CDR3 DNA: TGTGCCTGGAGTGTACTTGGTTTCACTGAAGCTTTCTTT. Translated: CAWSVLGFTEAFF.